These T cell receptor beta chains were read from a single sample in a study of response to subunit inactivated influenza vaccine. Each CDR3 protein gets one entry after TCRdb re-called the RT-PCR reads with MiXCR. The profile shows around 530,000 distinct CDR3 sequences, approximately 15% of them singletons. The source material was CD4+ T cells sorted from PBMCs, sampled about 24 months after vaccination. The receptor set was obtained from a man aged 45-69 years who received an inactivated influenza vaccine. Each CDR3 is given with its conserved first and last residue. A D gene is named only where the DNA matches it firmly. Rows give clone size only sometimes, using once, few, many, or a class for an expanded clone.

j_call d_call clone_size v_call cdr3_nt cdr3_aa
TRBJ2-4 NA NA TRBV4-2 TGTGCCAGCAGCCAGGCGCGGGCGGGGTTAAACATTCAGTACTTC CASSQARAGLNIQYF
TRBJ2-5 NA NA TRBV12-3/TRBV12-4 TGTGCCAGCAGCCCAGGTCTGGGGGGTCAAGAGACCCAGTACTTC CASSPGLGGQETQYF
TRBJ1-1 NA few TRBV10-3 TGTGCCATCAGTGGAGGAGGAGGGAGCACTGAAGCTTTCTTT CAISGGGGSTEAFF
TRBJ2-1 NA NA TRBV7-9 TGTGCCAGCAGCCCCGGACATTTGGACAAGGGGTTCTTC CASSPGHLDKGFF
TRBJ1-1 NA NA TRBV6-1 TGTGCCAGCAGTGGGACATCGAACACTGAAGCTTTCTTT CASSGTSNTEAFF
TRBJ2-7 TRBD1 NA TRBV20-1 TGCAGTGCTAGAGGACGGACAGGGAACTACGAGCAGTACTTC CSARGRTGNYEQYF
TRBJ2-7 TRBD1 NA TRBV7-8 TGTGCCAGCAGCGCCGGGACAGGGTTGCACGAGCAGTACTTC CASSAGTGLHEQYF
TRBJ2-3 TRBD2 NA TRBV5-1 TGCGCCACCAGCGGGGGGGACTCAGATACGCAGTATTTT CATSGGDSDTQYF
TRBJ2-3 TRBD2 many TRBV12-3/TRBV12-4 TGTGCCAGCAGTTTGGCTAGCGGGGGGGCAGATACGCAGTATTTT CASSLASGGADTQYF
TRBJ2-2 NA few TRBV19 TGTGCCAGTACTTTCATCGGGTCAAGGACCGGGGAGCTGTTTTTT CASTFIGSRTGELFF
TRBJ2-6 NA many TRBV2 TGTGCCAGCAGAATGCAGGGCCTTGGGGCCAACGTCCTGACTTTC CASRMQGLGANVLTF
TRBJ1-2 NA many TRBV28 TGTGCCAGCACCGAAACCGACACCTATGGCTACACCTTC CASTETDTYGYTF
TRBJ1-5 NA many TRBV10-3 TGTGCCATCAGTGCCAACACGGGGCTGCCCCAGCATTTT CAISANTGLPQHF
TRBJ2-1 TRBD1 NA TRBV5-1 TGCGCCAGCAGCTTGGGGGGACAGCGACTTGAGCAGTTCTTC CASSLGGQRLEQFF
TRBJ2-2 NA few TRBV28 TGTGCCAGCAGATTCTTAGGCCGGGGAGCGACCGGGGAGCTGTTTTTT CASRFLGRGATGELFF
TRBJ1-3 NA few TRBV20-1 TGCAGTGCAACCCAGGGACTTGGAAACACCATATATTTT CSATQGLGNTIYF
TRBJ1-2 NA few TRBV28 TGTGCCAGCACCAGGGAACGTGGCTACACCTTC CASTRERGYTF
TRBJ2-1 TRBD2 many TRBV7-8 TGTGCGAGCGGGAGGAATTCCTACAATGAGCAGTTCTTC CASGRNSYNEQFF
TRBJ2-3 TRBD2 many TRBV3-1 TGTGCCAGCACCGGAGCGGGAGAAGCGGCAGATACGCAGTATTTT CASTGAGEAADTQYF
TRBJ2-5 NA many TRBV20-1 TGCAGTGCTAGAACACTAGGATCGAACCAAGAGACCCAGTACTTC CSARTLGSNQETQYF
TRBJ1-5 NA few TRBV7-2 TGTGCCAGCAGCCGTCAGGGATCCCAGCCCCAGCATTTT CASSRQGSQPQHF
TRBJ1-3 NA few TRBV4-3 TGCGCCAGCAGCCAAGTCGCCGGGGCATTCTCTGGAAACACCATATATTTT CASSQVAGAFSGNTIYF
TRBJ2-1 NA few TRBV20-1 TGCAGTGCTACAATCGGGCGGGGAGCGGGCAATGAGCAGTTCTTC CSATIGRGAGNEQFF
TRBJ1-2 NA many TRBV12-3/TRBV12-4 TGTGCCAGCAGTTTAGAAAAGGGGAGAGGCTACACCTTC CASSLEKGRGYTF
TRBJ2-5 TRBD1 NA TRBV29-1 TGCAGCGTCCTAGAACAAGTGACAGGGATTCATTCGGAGACCCAGTACTTC CSVLEQVTGIHSETQYF
TRBJ1-4 NA NA TRBV12-3/TRBV12-4 TGTGCCAGCAGTAAGACGACAGCGGGTAATGAAAAACTGTTTTTT CASSKTTAGNEKLFF
TRBJ1-2 NA NA TRBV7-9 TGTGCCAGCAGCACAACCGGGCCAGCTAACTATGGCTACACCTTC CASSTTGPANYGYTF
TRBJ1-6 NA few TRBV5-1 TGCGCCAGCAGCTTGGGTCCCGAGAGCTCCTATAATTCACCCCTCCACTTT CASSLGPESSYNSPLHF
TRBJ1-4 NA NA TRBV20-1 TGCAGTGCTAGAGATCTGAAAGGCGGGGAAAAACTGTTTTTT CSARDLKGGEKLFF
TRBJ1-5 NA NA TRBV7-2 TGTGCCAGCAGCTCTGAACCCAGGGGTATCAATCAGCCCCAGCATTTT CASSSEPRGINQPQHF
TRBJ2-3 NA few TRBV7-9 TGTGCCAGCAGCTTAGGCTCGGGGCCGAATACGCAGTATTTT CASSLGSGPNTQYF
TRBJ1-6 TRBD1 many TRBV7-2 TGTGCCAGCAGCTTAGTCGGGACGGACAGGAGATCACCCCTCCACTTT CASSLVGTDRRSPLHF
TRBJ2-7 NA NA TRBV20-1 TGCAGTGCTAGAGGTGTAGGGGGGTTCTACGAGCAGTACTTC CSARGVGGFYEQYF
TRBJ2-1 NA few TRBV7-2 TGTGCCAGCAGCCCCAGGGGCCCCTCGGGGAATGAGCAGTTCTTC CASSPRGPSGNEQFF
TRBJ2-7 TRBD2 many TRBV20-1 TGCAGTGCTAGACGCGATAGCGGGGGGGCACTGGGCGAGCAGTACTTC CSARRDSGGALGEQYF
TRBJ2-7 NA NA TRBV27 TGTGCCAGCCACGATACCTACGAGCAGTACTTC CASHDTYEQYF
TRBJ2-1 TRBD2 many TRBV28 TGTGCCAGCAGTTTAGGGGGAGGGCGATTGGGGGAGCAGTTCTTC CASSLGGGRLGEQFF
TRBJ2-7 NA NA TRBV6-1 TGTGGCAGCGGGTTCAGCTTTAATTACGAGCAGTACTTC CGSGFSFNYEQYF
TRBJ2-7 NA NA TRBV5-1 TGCGCCAGCAGCTTGGGTCGGTCTACCTCCTACGAGCAGTACTTC CASSLGRSTSYEQYF
TRBJ2-7 NA NA TRBV7-6 TGTGCCAGCAGCCCTCAAATCCAGGGGAGCGCCGTCAACGAGCAGTACTTC CASSPQIQGSAVNEQYF
TRBJ2-1 TRBD1 many TRBV10-3 TGTGCCATCAGGGGGACAGACTACAATGAGCAGTTCTTC CAIRGTDYNEQFF
TRBJ1-1 NA NA TRBV5-1 TGCGCCAGCAGCTTGGCAACGGCGGGTGAAGCTTTCTTT CASSLATAGEAFF
TRBJ1-5 TRBD1 few TRBV5-1 TGCGCCAGCAGCGTCGGGACAGGGGGTAATCAGCCCCAGCATTTT CASSVGTGGNQPQHF
TRBJ2-3 TRBD1 many TRBV7-2 TGTGCCAGCAGCGGCGGCAGGGGGCGCCCAGATACGCAGTATTTT CASSGGRGRPDTQYF
TRBJ1-2 NA few TRBV6-1 TGTGCCAGCAACCTTATGTCAGGGGTTAACTATGGCTACACCTTC CASNLMSGVNYGYTF
TRBJ2-4 NA many TRBV6-1 TGTGCCAGCAGTGTCGGGGGCGGTGGGGACATTCAGTACTTC CASSVGGGGDIQYF
TRBJ2-7 NA many TRBV4-3 TGCGCCAGCAGCCAAAGATTCACCGTCGGCCCCTACGAGCAGTACTTC CASSQRFTVGPYEQYF
TRBJ1-2 NA NA TRBV2 TGTGCCAGCAGCGAGGACATTAACTATGGCTACACCTTC CASSEDINYGYTF
TRBJ2-7 NA NA TRBV28 TGTGCCAGCAGTTTATTCATGGAAATCTACGAGCAGTACTTC CASSLFMEIYEQYF
TRBJ2-2 NA NA TRBV3-1 TGTGCCAGCAGCCAGACCCAGTCCGGGGAGCTGTTTTTT CASSQTQSGELFF
TRBJ1-1 TRBD1 NA TRBV29-1 TGCAGCGTGGGGACAGGGTCGACGACTGAAGCTTTCTTT CSVGTGSTTEAFF
TRBJ2-7 NA few TRBV7-2 TGTGCCAGCAGCTTACGGGGAAACAGGGAGCAGTACTTC CASSLRGNREQYF
TRBJ2-3 TRBD1 NA TRBV7-2 TGTGCCAGCAGCTCCCGACAGGGTGCGTCCACAGATACGCAGTATTTT CASSSRQGASTDTQYF
TRBJ1-5 NA NA TRBV18 TGTGCCAGCTCACCAGGGGAGGCTCAGCCCCAGCATTTT CASSPGEAQPQHF
TRBJ2-2 TRBD2 NA TRBV12-3/TRBV12-4 TGTGCCAGCAGCAATCCTGGGACTAGCGGAAACACCGGGGAGCTGTTTTTT CASSNPGTSGNTGELFF